These 3 T cell receptor beta chains came from one sample sequenced in a study of cytomegalovirus exposure and HLA in healthy donors (dated by TCRdb to the late 2010s). The protocol used for the library was the immunoSEQ multiplex PCR assay. For the multiplex PCR, a mixture combining 60 forward primers for TCR Vbeta segments and 13 reverse primers for TCR Jbeta segments was used. TCRdb provides this immuneACCESS table in a form limited to in-frame rearrangements. Some clones are lacking; in checked studies, under half of them reflect an unresolved V gene, and why the rest are absent is not known. The sample table lists under 150,000 clones, 55% to 75% of them with a count of one. The top ten hold roughly 1.6% of the sample. Sequences were obtained from PBMCs. The receptors were gathered from a man aged 25-40 years in good health and CMV-seropositive.

The rearrangement uses TRBV6-4 and TRBJ2-3; 13 positions match TRBD2. The CDR3 length is 19 residues. V lost 6 bases to trimming and J lost 3 bases; unmatched junction nucleotides: 15. The germline gives CDR1 MRHNA, CDR2 SNTAGT. The CDR3 here is CASRGTSGIFSVSTDTQYF. For the CDR3, the DNA is TGTGCCAGCAGAGGGACTAGCGGGATCTTTTCAGTATCGACAGATACGCAGTATTTT.

This clone was detected a few times. This sequence joins TRBV5-4 and TRBJ1-1; 7 nucleotides align to TRBD1. J lost 0 bases, V lost 2 bases, and 10 bases had no gene match. The germline V gene has CDR1 SGHNT and CDR2 YYREEE (reference sequence). This CDR3 is 17 amino acids long. CDR3 sequence: CASSLTQGVGMNTEAFF. The CDR3 nucleotides read TGTGCCAGCAGCTTAACTCAGGGGGTCGGAATGAACACTGAAGCTTTCTTT.

This chain links TRBV14 with TRBJ1-2; 11 bases match TRBD1. This CDR3 has 16 residues. CDR1 is SGHDN and CDR2 is FVKESK in the germline V gene. V lost 1 base, J lost 4 bases, and 5 bases stayed unmatched. The CDR3 here is CASSQARDRGIYGYTF. The DNA for the CDR3 is TGTGCCAGCAGCCAAGCCCGGGACAGGGGGATCTATGGCTACACCTTC.